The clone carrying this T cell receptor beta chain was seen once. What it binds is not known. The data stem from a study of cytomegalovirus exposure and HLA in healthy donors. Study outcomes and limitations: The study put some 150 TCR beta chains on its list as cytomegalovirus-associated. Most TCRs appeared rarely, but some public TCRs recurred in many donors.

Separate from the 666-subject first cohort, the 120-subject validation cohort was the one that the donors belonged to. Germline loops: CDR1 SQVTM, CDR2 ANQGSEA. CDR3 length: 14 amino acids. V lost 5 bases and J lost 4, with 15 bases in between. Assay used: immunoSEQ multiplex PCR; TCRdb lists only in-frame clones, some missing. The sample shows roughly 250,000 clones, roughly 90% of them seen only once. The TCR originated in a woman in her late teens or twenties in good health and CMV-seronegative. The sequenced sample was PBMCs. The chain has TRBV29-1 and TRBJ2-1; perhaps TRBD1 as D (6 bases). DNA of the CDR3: TGCAGCGTTTGCCCGACAGGAATTTACAATGAGCAGTTCTTC. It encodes CSVCPTGIYNEQFF.